The 19 T cell receptor beta chains below were found in one sample sequenced in a study of shared clonotypes between healthy human individuals. TCRdb's table, derived via immunoSEQ multiplex PCR, lists solely in-frame clones and lacks some. This sample has under 850,000 clones, with approximately 77% found just once. The sample consisted of memory CD4+ T cells sorted from blood. Subset here: CD45RA-negative fraction. These receptors all come from a woman aged 25 to 45 in good health.

The table lists this clone with a count of one. The chain uses TRBV15 and TRBJ2-5, with D possibly matching TRBD2 (5 bases). V was trimmed by 0 bases and J by 5 bases, leaving 13 bases between them. The CDR3 sequence is 15 residues long. Germline V gives CDR1 LNHNV, CDR2 YYDKDF (reference sequence). The CDR3 DNA reads TGTGCCACCAGCAGAGATCGGGGATTAGGGGAGACCCAGTACTTC. This sequence encodes CATSRDRGLGETQYF.

V usage is TRBV28 and J usage is TRBJ1-4, with TRBD1 as a possible D gene (6 bases). Trimming shortened V by 3 bases and J by 7 bases, and 18 bases separated the two germline ends. The CDR3 covers 16 residues. Germline V CDR1 and CDR2: MDHEN, SYDVKM. DNA for the CDR3: TGTGCCAGCAGTTTGGCAAATACAGGGTGGGGTGAAAAACTGTTTTTT. The encoded protein is CASSLANTGWGEKLFF.

This clone showed up just once. The chain recombines TRBV5-1 with TRBJ2-7; 7 positions match TRBD2. The V gene's germline CDR1 is SGHRS and CDR2 YFSETQ. This CDR3 spans 16 amino acids. Germline trimming cut 4 bases from V and 2 bases from J; bases unmatched to any gene: 12. The CDR3 region is CASSRAFERGPYEQYF. CDR3 bases: TGCGCCAGCAGCCGCGCATTCGAGCGGGGACCCTACGAGCAGTACTTC.

The J gene is TRBJ2-1, the V gene TRBV19, with 8 bases matching TRBD2. The ends lost 6 bases at V and 6 bases at J; junction bases unmatched: 1. This CDR3 has 12 residues. CDR1 and CDR2 from the germline V gene are LNHDA and SQIVND (reference sequence). The CDR3 DNA follows: TGTGCCAGTAGCGGGAGGGTCAATGAGCAGTTCTTC. Translated, it gives CASSGRVNEQFF.

This clone came up many times. This chain uses TRBV6-5 with TRBJ2-7, with TRBD1 matching over 8 bases. V lost 5 bases to trimming and J lost 0 bases; unmatched junction nucleotides: 3. This CDR3 contains 14 residues. Germline lookup yields CDR1 MNHEY and CDR2 SVGAGI. The CDR3 loop reads CASSGTGSSYEQYF. Written as DNA, the CDR3 is TGTGCCAGCAGTGGGACAGGTTCCTCCTACGAGCAGTACTTC.

The chain links TRBV4-1 to TRBJ2-5, with TRBD2 matching 8 bases. There are 17 residues in the CDR3. The V gene end was trimmed by 0 bases and the J gene end by 5 bases; junction bases not matched to a gene: 11. Germline V lookup: CDR1 MGHRA, CDR2 YSYEKL. Here the CDR3 DNA reads TGCGCCAGCAGCCAAGAGGGAATGGCGGGAGGCTGGGAGACCCAGTACTTC. This encodes CASSQEGMAGGWETQYF.

This chain's CDR3 is CASSSPARGYTF. The CDR3 DNA is TGTGCCAGCAGTTCGCCCGCTCGAGGCTACACCTTC. The chain carries TRBV6-5 and TRBJ1-2; no definite D call. Per the germline V gene, CDR1 is MNHEY and CDR2 is SVGAGI. The CDR3 is 12 amino acids. V was clipped by 4 bases and J by 8 bases, with 11 bases between them.

Concerning this clone: A single base separates this from a much larger clone, so it may be a read error. The rearrangement uses TRBV4-2 and TRBJ2-1, with TRBD2 identical over 12 bases. The CDR3 covers 16 residues. The V segment lost 1 base and the J segment 8 bases; nucleotides outside the gene matches: 6. Germline CDR1 and CDR2: LGHNA and YNFKEQ. The CDR3, as DNA: TGTGCCAGCAGCCAAGGGGGGACTAGCGGGCTCGATGAGCAGTTCTTC. Translating gives CASSQGGTSGLDEQFF.

V gene TRBV7-9 combines with J gene TRBJ1-5; TRBD1 matches at 9 bases. Unmatched junction bases numbered 11, after V lost 3 bases and J lost 2 bases. The CDR3 contains 18 residues. Germline lookup yields CDR1 SEHNR and CDR2 FQNEAQ (reference sequence). The CDR3 DNA reads as TGTGCCAGCAGCTTCCGGGACAGGGCCTGTTGGGGCAATCAGCCCCAGCATTTT. It codes for CASSFRDRACWGNQPQHF.

The V call is TRBV28, the J call TRBJ2-1, with a tentative D call TRBD2 (6 bases). V was shortened by 3 bases and J by 1 base, with 16 bases between the two germline ends. Looked up from germline, CDR1 is MDHEN and CDR2 is SYDVKM. CDR3 length: 17 residues. This CDR3 is CASSLGTHGGSYNEQFF. The CDR3 DNA is TGTGCCAGCAGTTTGGGGACTCACGGAGGATCCTACAATGAGCAGTTCTTC.

V gene TRBV6-5 combines with J gene TRBJ1-2; D is undetermined. CDR3 length equals 14 residues. The V gene lost 5 bases and the J gene lost 8 bases, with 18 bases spanning the gap. In germline, CDR1 is MNHEY, CDR2 SVGAGI. Here the CDR3 DNA reads TGTGCCAGCAGTCACGATCTTTCGGCCTCAGGCTACACCTTC. It specifies CASSHDLSASGYTF.

The genes are TRBV4-1 and TRBJ2-5, with 9 bases aligning to TRBD2. This CDR3 is built from 16 residues. CDR1 is MGHRA and CDR2 is YSYEKL in the germline V gene. The V and J ends lost 3 bases and 0 bases, in that order; junction bases with no gene match: 5. CDR3 coding DNA: TGCGCCAGCAGCCATGGTGGACTAGCGTACCAAGAGACCCAGTACTTC. This codes for CASSHGGLAYQETQYF.

V gene TRBV27 combines with J gene TRBJ2-7; D is possibly TRBD1 or TRBD2 (5 bases each). This CDR3 is built from 14 residues. The V end was cut by 4 bases, the J end by 7 bases, with 17 bases between. Germline V CDR1 and CDR2: MNHEY, SMNVEV (reference sequence). The chain's CDR3 is CASSSWGRRKEQYF. In DNA, the CDR3 is TGTGCCAGCAGTTCGTGGGGACGGCGTAAGGAGCAGTACTTC.

This clone was seen once. J is TRBJ1-1 and V is TRBV7-9, with TRBD1 identical over 7 bases. Germline V lookup: CDR1 SEHNR, CDR2 FQNEAQ (reference sequence). V shed 3 bases and J 5 bases; nucleotides not matched to a gene: 6. The CDR3 contains 14 residues. CDR3: CASSFQGGETEAFF. The CDR3 DNA reads as TGTGCCAGCAGCTTTCAAGGGGGCGAAACTGAAGCTTTCTTT.

The chain recombines TRBV6-1 with TRBJ1-5; D gene ambiguous. The CDR3 runs to 14 residues. The V gene lost 5 bases and the J gene lost 6 bases, with 14 bases spanning the gap. Per the germline V gene, CDR1 is MNHNS and CDR2 is SASEGT. Written as DNA, the CDR3 is TGTGCCAGCAGTAAGAGGGCAGTGGTTCAGCCCCAGCATTTT. Translation: CASSKRAVVQPQHF.

The rearrangement uses TRBV29-1 and TRBJ1-5, with 7 bases identical to TRBD1. Per the germline V gene, CDR1 is SQVTM and CDR2 is ANQGSEA. V was clipped by 7 bases and J by 8 bases; unmatched bases: 11. There are 13 residues in the CDR3. CDR3 sequence (DNA): TGCAGCGCCTCAGGGGGGTTCAGCGAGCCCCAGCATTTT. Its translation: CSASGGFSEPQHF. Variable domain in full (rest from reference TRBV29-1 and TRBJ1-5): SAVISQKPSRDICQRGTSLTIQCQVDSQVTMMFWYRQQPGQSLTLIATANQGSEATYESGFVIDKFPISRPNLTFSTLTVSNMSPEDSSIYLCSASGGFSEPQHFGDGTRLSIL.

CDR3 DNA: TGTGCCAGCAGCCCGGGGGTTTCAACTGAAGCTTTCTTT. This translates into CASSPGVSTEAFF. V and J are TRBV6-1 and TRBJ1-1, with D tentatively TRBD1 (5 bases). Trimming took off 6 bases at V and 5 bases at J, with 13 bases between the two ends. The CDR3 spans 13 residues. Germline V gene lookup returns CDR1 MNHNS and CDR2 SASEGT.

This clone has a handful of counts. The chain is built from TRBV5-4 and TRBJ2-1; possible D gene TRBD1, 6 bases. Per the germline V gene, CDR1 is SGHNT and CDR2 is YYREEE (reference sequence). V lost 4 bases and J 2 bases, leaving 16 bases between the germline ends. The CDR3 contains 16 residues. For the CDR3, the DNA is TGTGCCAGCAGCCATCCCTTGGGGGCGGCCTACAATGAGCAGTTCTTC. This sequence encodes CASSHPLGAAYNEQFF.

This rearrangement joins TRBV6-5 to TRBJ1-2; D remains ambiguous. The germline V and J ends were trimmed by 0 bases and 2 bases, with 7 bases remaining between them. CDR3 size: 14 residues. Germline V gives CDR1 MNHEY, CDR2 SVGAGI. The CDR3 protein is CASSYSRVNYGYTF. CDR3 nucleotide sequence: TGTGCCAGCAGTTACTCGCGGGTGAACTATGGCTACACCTTC.